This T cell receptor (beta chain) appears in the sequencing data of a study of long-term antiretroviral therapy in people with HIV. Germline lookup yields CDR1 GTSNPN and CDR2 SVGIG (reference sequence). This CDR3 has 13 amino acids. With survey level as its setting, the immunoSEQ assay was v3.0. The repertoire was sequenced with immunoSEQ multiplex PCR; TCRdb's copy has only in-frame clones and lacks some. The sample carries tens of thousands of clones, 75% to 90% recorded once. A word on this clone: At one end, the junction sequence differs from germline, possibly due to a read error.

Material: unsorted PBMCs, obtained 1.5 years after starting antiretroviral therapy. The chain couples TRBV30 to TRBJ1-2, with D hard to call. This receptor was obtained from a man aged 18 to 35 with HIV. CDR3 DNA sequence: TGTGCCTGGGGTGTCGTTGCAGTAAGTGGCTACACCTTC. Its protein product is CAWGVVAVSGYTF.